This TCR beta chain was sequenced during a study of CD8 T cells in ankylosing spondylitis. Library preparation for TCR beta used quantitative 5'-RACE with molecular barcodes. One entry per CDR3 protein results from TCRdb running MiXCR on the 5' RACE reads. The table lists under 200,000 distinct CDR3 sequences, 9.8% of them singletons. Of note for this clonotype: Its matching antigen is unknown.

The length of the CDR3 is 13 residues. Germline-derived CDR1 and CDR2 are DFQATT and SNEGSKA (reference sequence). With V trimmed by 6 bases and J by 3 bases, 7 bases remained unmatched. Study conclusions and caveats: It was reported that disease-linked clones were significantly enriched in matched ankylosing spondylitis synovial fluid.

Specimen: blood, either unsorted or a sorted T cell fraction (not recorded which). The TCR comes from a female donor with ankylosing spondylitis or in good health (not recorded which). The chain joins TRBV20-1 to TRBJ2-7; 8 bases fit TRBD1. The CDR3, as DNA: TGCAGTGCAATGACAGGGGTGGGCTACGAGCAGTACTTC. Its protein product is CSAMTGVGYEQYF.